These 28 T cell receptor beta chains were sequenced from one sample in a study of cytomegalovirus exposure and HLA in healthy donors. The primer mix had 60 Vbeta and 13 Jbeta primers. Profiled with immunoSEQ multiplex PCR; TCRdb holds only in-frame clones, not every one. The data hold about 110,000 clones, with roughly 73% observed a single time. The source material was PBMCs. These receptors were taken from a young woman in good health and CMV-seronegative.

The chain joins TRBV19 to TRBJ2-7; tentatively, D is TRBD1 (6 bases). Germline V lookup: CDR1 LNHDA, CDR2 SQIVND (reference sequence). The CDR3 is 15 amino acids. V was trimmed by 0 bases and J by 2 bases, leaving 11 bases between them. CDR3 in DNA: TGTGCCAGTAGTATAGATCAACAGGGTGCCTACGAGCAGTACTTC. It specifies CASSIDQQGAYEQYF.

The rearrangement links TRBV15 to TRBJ1-1; tentatively, D is TRBD1 (5 bases). Looked up from germline, CDR1 is LNHNV and CDR2 is YYDKDF (reference sequence). With 2 bases removed from V and 1 base from J, the gap between germline ends came to 14 bases. CDR3 length equals 16 residues. CDR3 nucleotide sequence: TGTGCCACCAGCAGACCACTTGGAGGGGAGAACACTGAAGCTTTCTTT. It codes for CATSRPLGGENTEAFF. The variable domain in full, with the rest retrieved from reference TRBV15 and TRBJ1-1, is DAMVIQNPRYQVTQFGKPVTLSCSQTLNHNVMYWYQQKSSQAPKLLFHYYDKDFNNEADTPDNFQSRRPNTSFCFLDIRSPGLGDTAMYLCATSRPLGGENTEAFFGQGTRLTVV.

In its sample, this clone was seen a few times. The chain is built from TRBV6-1 and TRBJ1-4, with D possibly being TRBD1 (5 bases). CDR3 length: 17 residues. The germline gives CDR1 MNHNS, CDR2 SASEGT. The V gene lost 0 bases and the J gene lost 8 bases, with 19 bases spanning the gap. This CDR3 reads CASSEAVSWGAEEKLFF. The CDR3 nucleotides are TGTGCCAGCAGTGAAGCGGTCTCATGGGGCGCGGAGGAAAAACTGTTTTTT.

This clone has only a few counts. This rearrangement joins TRBV19 to TRBJ1-1; 10 bases are shared with TRBD1. Trimming cost V 3 bases and J 3 bases; bases outside gene matches: 4. The CDR3 extends over 15 amino acids. Germline CDR1 and CDR2: LNHDA and SQIVND (reference sequence). The DNA of the CDR3 is TGTGCCAGTAGTATGACAGGGGGCGAGTACACTGAAGCTTTCTTT. It is translated as CASSMTGGEYTEAFF.

The chain links TRBV6-5 to TRBJ1-2, with a weak D call TRBD1 (5 bases). Trimming removed 6 bases from V and 4 bases from J, with 18 bases in between. The CDR3 has 15 amino acids. Germline values: CDR1 MNHEY, CDR2 SVGAGI. The CDR3 DNA sequence: TGTGCCAGCAGGGAGGGCCCGGGGGGAATCTATGGCTACACCTTC. Its protein is CASREGPGGIYGYTF.

The table lists this clone with a few counts. The chain has TRBV5-5 and TRBJ1-4; D unclear. The length of the CDR3 is 12 residues. Looked up from germline, CDR1 is SGHKS and CDR2 is YYEKEE (reference sequence). V was clipped by 3 bases and J by 5 bases, with 5 bases between them. CDR3 nucleotide sequence: TGTGCCAGCAGCTACAGCAATGAAAAACTGTTTTTT. Amino acids: CASSYSNEKLFF.

This sequence joins TRBV6-1 and TRBJ2-7; TRBD2 matches at 8 bases. CDR3 length equals 16 residues. V shed 2 bases and J 3 bases; nucleotides not matched to a gene: 9. Germline V gives CDR1 MNHNS, CDR2 SASEGT. The CDR3 DNA reads as TGTGCCAGCAGTGAAAAAACGGGGGGGGCCGGCTACGAGCAGTACTTC. Amino acid sequence: CASSEKTGGAGYEQYF.

The J gene is TRBJ1-1, the V gene TRBV4-1; no reliable D call. This CDR3 has 14 residues. The germline V and J ends were trimmed by 3 bases and 1 base, with 9 bases remaining between them. Per germline, CDR1 MGHRA and CDR2 YSYEKL. DNA of the CDR3: TGCGCCAGCAGCCATCGGGAGACGAACACTGAAGCTTTCTTT. Its protein is CASSHRETNTEAFF.

The rearrangement uses TRBV7-2 and TRBJ2-5; 10 nucleotides line up with TRBD2. Germline lookup yields CDR1 SGHTA and CDR2 FQGNSA. V lost 5 bases to trimming and J lost 5 bases; unmatched junction nucleotides: 11. This CDR3 region has 16 residues. In DNA, the CDR3 is TGTGCCAGCAGCCGTCGGGTAGCGGGGGGTTGGGAGACCCAGTACTTC. Residues: CASSRRVAGGWETQYF.

J is TRBJ1-2 and V is TRBV6-5, with 7 bases matching TRBD1. The V gene end was trimmed by 5 bases and the J gene end by 3 bases; junction bases not matched to a gene: 6. Germline V gives CDR1 MNHEY, CDR2 SVGAGI. This CDR3 region has 14 residues. In DNA form, the CDR3 reads TGTGCCAGCAGTCCATCGGACAGGTACTATGGCTACACCTTC. Translation: CASSPSDRYYGYTF.

The J gene is TRBJ1-4, the V gene TRBV6-1; possibly TRBD1 for D (5 bases). Germline V gene sequence: CDR1 MNHNS, CDR2 SASEGT. V lost 2 bases and J 3 bases, leaving 10 bases between the germline ends. The CDR3 extends over 15 amino acids. In nucleotides, the CDR3 is TGTGCCAGCAGTGAAATGGGGGGAGCTAATGAAAAACTGTTTTTT. Its translation is CASSEMGGANEKLFF.

This chain connects TRBV6-4 to TRBJ1-4, with TRBD1 matching over 8 bases. Per germline, CDR1 MRHNA and CDR2 SNTAGT. CDR3 length: 17 amino acids. The junction had 14 bases not matched to a gene; V was cut back by 3 bases and J by 8 bases. CDR3 region: CASSEPPRTGRGEKLFF. CDR3 sequence (DNA): TGTGCCAGCAGTGAACCACCCAGGACAGGGCGAGGGGAAAAACTGTTTTTT.

This clone was counted a few times. The chain combines TRBV4-3 with TRBJ1-3; D remains unclear. The CDR3 has 16 residues. The V end lost 1 base, the J end lost 0 bases, and 10 bases lay between the germline ends. Germline lookup yields CDR1 LGHNA and CDR2 YSLEER. The CDR3 region has the DNA TGCGCCAGCAGCCAAGTTCTGGACTCCTCTGGAAACACCATATATTTT. Its translation is CASSQVLDSSGNTIYF.

The V gene is TRBV5-6, the J gene TRBJ1-2, with 9 bases lining up with TRBD1. The germline CDR1 and CDR2 sequences are SGHDT and YYEEEE. The junction had 9 bases not matched to a gene; V was cut back by 4 bases and J by 8 bases. The length of the CDR3 is 14 residues. CDR3 sequence reads: CASSRGQGIGGYTF. The CDR3 DNA reads TGTGCCAGCAGCCGGGGACAGGGAATCGGCGGCTACACCTTC.

The V gene is TRBV19, the J gene TRBJ2-1, with 9 bases identical to TRBD2. Trimming removed 2 bases from V and 5 bases from J; junction bases left unmatched: 7. CDR1 LNHDA and CDR2 SQIVND come from the germline V gene (reference sequence). This CDR3 is built from 16 residues. The CDR3 spells CASSIISGGYDNEQFF. The CDR3, as DNA: TGTGCCAGTAGTATAATTAGCGGGGGCTACGACAATGAGCAGTTCTTC.

This chain connects TRBV6-6 to TRBJ1-1; perhaps TRBD1 as D (5 bases). CDR1 is MNHNY, CDR2 SVGAGI, per germline (reference sequence). The CDR3 contains 13 residues. Trimming took off 5 bases at V and 4 bases at J, with 11 bases between the two ends. The CDR3 nucleotides read TGTGCCAGCAGTGGCCAGGGTGTCACTGAAGCTTTCTTT. Its translation: CASSGQGVTEAFF.

The chain joins TRBV10-3 to TRBJ1-1; tentatively, D is TRBD1 (5 bases). Germline V gene data show CDR1 as ENHRY and CDR2 as SYGVKD. Between the trimmed V and J ends, which lost 9 bases and 5 bases, there was a span of 13 bases. There are 12 residues in the CDR3. CDR3 coding DNA: TGTGCCATAGGAGGAGGGGATACTGAAGCTTTCTTT. Translation gives CAIGGGDTEAFF.

The chain has TRBV6-6 and TRBJ2-1, with D possibly TRBD2 on 5 matching bases. CDR1 is MNHNY, CDR2 SVGAGI, per germline (reference sequence). With 0 bases removed from V and 12 bases from J, the gap between germline ends came to 12 bases. CDR3 length: 13 residues. CDR3 in DNA: TGTGCCAGCAGTTACTCGAAGGAGCGGAGGCAGTTCTTC. Its protein product is CASSYSKERRQFF.

The V gene is TRBV30, the J gene TRBJ1-1, with no clear D. Germline V gives CDR1 GTSNPN, CDR2 SVGIG (reference sequence). This CDR3 spans 11 amino acids. With 5 bases removed from V and 1 base from J, the gap between germline ends came to 5 bases. The CDR3 loop reads CAWLKNTEAFF. CDR3 bases: TGTGCCTGGCTTAAGAACACTGAAGCTTTCTTT.

This rearrangement joins TRBV6-6 to TRBJ2-4, with 9 bases fitting TRBD2. This CDR3 is 15 amino acids long. J was trimmed by 4 bases and V by 5 bases; bases with no gene match: 6. CDR1 and CDR2 from the germline V gene are MNHNY and SVGAGI (reference sequence). As DNA, the CDR3 is TGTGCCAGCAGTGATCCGACTAGCGGAAAAAACATTCAGTACTTC. Translation: CASSDPTSGKNIQYF.

V is TRBV29-1 and J is TRBJ2-1, with 11 bases matching TRBD2. Germline V gene lookup returns CDR1 SQVTM and CDR2 ANQGSEA. The CDR3 spans 13 residues. The junction had 2 bases not matched to a gene; V was cut back by 3 bases and J by 7 bases. The CDR3 loop reads CSVETSGENEQFF. The CDR3 DNA sequence: TGCAGCGTTGAGACTAGCGGGGAGAATGAGCAGTTCTTC.

The J gene is TRBJ2-7, the V gene TRBV6-1, with D tentatively TRBD2 (5 bases). The CDR3 length is 14 residues. The V and J ends lost 3 bases and 1 base respectively, with 10 bases between them. CDR1 is MNHNS, CDR2 SASEGT, per germline. CDR3 in amino acids: CASSEGWESYEQYF. The CDR3 DNA sequence: TGTGCCAGCAGTGAGGGTTGGGAGTCCTACGAGCAGTACTTC.

The chain is built from TRBV4-2 and TRBJ2-1; 8 bases align to TRBD1. CDR1 and CDR2 (germline): LGHNA, YNFKEQ. The length of the CDR3 is 17 residues. V dropped 2 bases and J dropped 6; count of bases not matched to a gene: 12. The CDR3 sequence: CASSQTSPGGAGNEQFF. DNA for the CDR3: TGTGCCAGCAGCCAAACCAGTCCAGGGGGCGCGGGCAATGAGCAGTTCTTC.

The chain has TRBV27 and TRBJ1-3; D gene unclear. The CDR3 runs 15 residues. The germline CDR1 and CDR2 sequences are MNHEY and SMNVEV (reference sequence). V lost 6 bases, J lost 2 bases, and 14 bases lay in between. DNA of the CDR3: TGTGCCAGCAGGATTTCGCGAGGGACTGGAAACACCATATATTTT. It translates to CASRISRGTGNTIYF.

This clone was observed a handful of times. CDR3 sequence: CSSREGPGETQYF. The DNA of the CDR3 is TGCAGCTCGAGGGAGGGGCCGGGGGAGACCCAGTACTTC. The chain has TRBV29-1 and TRBJ2-5; 7 bases agree with TRBD2. The V gene end was trimmed by 8 bases and the J gene end by 5 bases; junction bases not matched to a gene: 11. This CDR3 has 13 residues. Per the germline V gene, CDR1 is SQVTM and CDR2 is ANQGSEA.

The genes are TRBV6-5 and TRBJ2-7, with a tentative D call TRBD2 (5 bases). The CDR3 covers 10 residues. Between the trimmed V and J ends, which lost 8 bases and 5 bases, there was a span of 7 bases. Per the germline V gene, CDR1 is MNHEY and CDR2 is SVGAGI. The CDR3 sequence: CASGRDEQYF. The DNA of the CDR3 is TGTGCCAGCGGGCGGGACGAGCAGTACTTC.

The CDR3 DNA reads TGTGCCATCAAGAAGCGGGACACAGATACGCAGTATTTT. As protein: CAIKKRDTDTQYF. The genes are TRBV10-3 and TRBJ2-3; 7 bases are shared with TRBD2. The germline V gene encodes CDR1 ENHRY and CDR2 SYGVKD. The CDR3 runs 13 residues. Trimming took 7 bases from V and 2 from J; bases not matched to a gene: 3.

The chain is built from TRBV5-1 and TRBJ1-2; 7 bases line up with TRBD1. The V gene's germline CDR1 is SGHRS and CDR2 YFSETQ. With 1 base clipped from V and 4 bases from J, the junction kept 7 bases outside the gene matches. CDR3 length equals 15 residues. The CDR3 DNA follows: TGCGCCAGCAGCTTGACAGGGGCTACGATCTATGGCTACACCTTC. Its translation: CASSLTGATIYGYTF.